A single TCR beta chain is shown here with its context. Sequenced by immunoSEQ multiplex PCR; TCRdb stores in-frame clones only, minus some. The data show some 260,000 clones, with approximately 86% seen just once and about 6% held by the top ten. These data originate in a study of blood T cell repertoires in COVID-19. Participants were aged roughly 18 to 100 years from approximately 25 US areas. Unmatched junction bases numbered 8, after V lost 5 bases and J lost 4 bases. CDR3 size: 16 residues. Germline V gives CDR1 SEHNR, CDR2 FQNEAQ (reference sequence). The chain combines TRBV7-9 with TRBJ1-6; 7 bases match TRBD1. This receptor was taken from a woman in her thirties with acute COVID-19. The sequencing input was PBMCs or T cells enriched from blood (not recorded which). CDR3 sequence reads: CASSVKGAGYNSPLHF. CDR3 coding DNA: TGTGCCAGCAGCGTTAAGGGGGCCGGGTATAATTCACCCCTCCACTTT.